The text below deals with one TCR beta chain. No antigen is known for it. The repertoire was sequenced with immunoSEQ multiplex PCR; TCRdb's copy has only in-frame clones and lacks some. There are about 96,000 clones in the sample; 90% to 95% occur only once, and over 0.15% lies in the top ten. The entry originates in a study of graft-versus-host responses after intestinal transplantation. CDR1 is SEHNR and CDR2 is FQNEAQ in the germline V gene (reference sequence). The length of the CDR3 is 15 residues. Trimming removed 1 base at V and 7 bases at J, with 11 bases between. Study results and limitations: Early declines in HvG clones that occurred post-transplant were associated with peak circulating GvH clone levels. The recipient marrow held GvH clones, and some of them showed up first in ileum or blood.

This sequence originates from a human donor who received an intestinal transplant. The chain carries TRBV7-9 and TRBJ1-6; maybe TRBD1 (5 bases). The sequences come from unstimulated CD4+ T cells sorted from spleen or lymph node cells, collected before intestinal transplant. As DNA, the CDR3 is TGTGCCAGCAGCTTAGTGGCGGGGGTAAATTCACCCCTCCACTTT. Translation gives CASSLVAGVNSPLHF.